This TCR beta chain was recovered during a study of T cell responses to AZD1222 COVID-19 vaccine. On the study more broadly: Second doses at about 4 or about 12 weeks were pooled.

Profiled with immunoSEQ multiplex PCR; TCRdb holds only in-frame clones, not every one. The table includes about 140,000 clones, more than 70% detected once. In regard to this clone: The target antigen is unknown.

Findings of the study overall: Two doses of AZD1222 preceded a rise in Spike-specific TCR breadth and depth. Seropositive at baseline were only a handful of AZD1222 recipients. Reports indicate that nearly half of spike-specific TCRs are directed at unmutated variant regions.

The V and J ends lost 0 bases and 9 bases respectively, with 11 bases between them. The CDR3 sequence is 13 residues long. CDR1 LGHNA and CDR2 YSLEER come from the germline V gene. The source was peripheral blood, collected on day 0 of AZD1222 vaccination. This TCR derives from an adult in good health. The rearrangement uses TRBV4-3 and TRBJ1-1; D is unresolved. The CDR3, as DNA: TGCGCCAGCAGCCAAGATCGTTTCGGTAAAGCTTTCTTT. Its translation is CASSQDRFGKAFF.